These 17 T cell receptor beta chains came from one sample sequenced in a study of beta chain features in type 1 diabetes. Whole-study results and caveats: Moderate but significant shortening of TCRB CDR3s was recorded in all four CD4+ subsets from Type 1 diabetes patients.

Expressed TCRB transcripts were sequenced because the entire RNA isolate underwent reverse transcription. Assay: immunoSEQ multiplex PCR; the TCRdb copy retains only in-frame clones and omits some. The sample has 250,000 to 300,000 clones, roughly a quarter seen once; the top ten hold over 0.01%. No cognate antigen is known for these TCRs. Sequencing used naive CD4+ T cells from blood. All receptors come from a woman aged 30 to 39 with type 1 diabetes.

The rearrangement links TRBV7-3 to TRBJ2-7; 8 bases align to TRBD1. Germline trimming cut 4 bases from V and 2 bases from J; bases unmatched to any gene: 4. This CDR3 contains 14 residues. CDR1 is SGHTA, CDR2 FQGTGA, per germline. CDR3: CASSSGTGAYEQYF. For the CDR3, the DNA is TGTGCCAGCAGCTCCGGGACAGGCGCCTACGAGCAGTACTTC.

The sample holds a few counts of this clone. V gene TRBV4-3 combines with J gene TRBJ1-5; perhaps TRBD1 as D (5 bases). CDR1 and CDR2 (germline): LGHNA, YSLEER. Trimming took off 0 bases at V and 10 bases at J, with 10 bases between the two ends. The CDR3 runs to 13 residues. The CDR3 protein is CASSQDPQGPQHF. CDR3 nucleotides: TGCGCCAGCAGCCAAGACCCTCAGGGTCCCCAGCATTTT.

This clone was counted between two and nine times. The gene calls are TRBV18 and TRBJ1-2; D not resolved. Trimming took 3 bases from V and 7 from J, leaving 9 bases between them. There are 12 residues in the CDR3. Germline V CDR1 and CDR2: KGHSH, LQKENI. The CDR3 here is CASSPGLGGYTF. The CDR3 DNA sequence: TGTGCCAGCTCACCGGGCCTCGGTGGCTACACCTTC.

There are a few counts of this clone. The chain employs TRBV29-1 and TRBJ2-5; D is possibly TRBD2 (6 bases). The DNA end favors TRBJ2-7, so the J call may be wrong. There are 15 residues in the CDR3. CDR1 and CDR2 (germline): SQVTM, ANQGSEA. The CDR3 spells CSVVRGGGSAGEQYF. For the CDR3, the DNA is TGCAGCGTTGTAAGGGGAGGTGGATCAGCAGGCGAGCAGTACTTC.

This rearrangement joins TRBV7-2 to TRBJ1-5; TRBD1 agrees at 7 bases. The CDR3 covers 14 residues. Germline trimming cut 5 bases from V and 7 bases from J; bases unmatched to any gene: 8. Germline CDR1 is SGHTA and CDR2 is FQGNSA. CDR3: CASSPRGIGQPQHF. Written as DNA, the CDR3 is TGTGCCAGCAGCCCCAGGGGGATAGGACAGCCCCAGCATTTT.

This sequence joins TRBV11-1 and TRBJ1-2; 9 bases agree with TRBD1. This CDR3 region has 14 residues. Germline V gene lookup returns CDR1 SGHAT and CDR2 FQDESV (reference sequence). With V trimmed by 5 bases and J by 2 bases, 3 bases remained unmatched. CDR3 sequence reads: CASSPGQGNYGYTF. CDR3 coding DNA: TGTGCCAGCAGCCCAGGACAGGGGAACTATGGCTACACCTTC.

The chain is built from TRBV4-1 and TRBJ2-7; D not resolved. Germline V CDR1 and CDR2: MGHRA, YSYEKL. The CDR3 extends over 14 amino acids. Trimming removed 1 base at V and 5 bases at J, with 12 bases between. CDR3 region: CASSQASITNEQYF. The CDR3 nucleotides are TGCGCCAGCAGCCAAGCTAGTATTACCAACGAGCAGTACTTC.

J is TRBJ2-1 and V is TRBV5-1, with TRBD2 matching 10 bases. V shed 8 bases and J 2 bases; nucleotides not matched to a gene: 4. Germline V gene sequence: CDR1 SGHRS, CDR2 YFSETQ. The CDR3 totals 14 residues. CDR3 coding DNA: TGCGCCAGTTCCGGGACTAGCGCCTACAATGAGCAGTTCTTC. Translating it yields CASSGTSAYNEQFF.

This clone turned up a few times. The chain recombines TRBV5-1 with TRBJ2-1, with TRBD2 matching over 13 bases. Germline-derived CDR1 and CDR2 are SGHRS and YFSETQ. CDR3 length equals 14 residues. Germline trimming cut 7 bases from V and 5 bases from J; bases unmatched to any gene: 3. In nucleotides, the CDR3 is TGCGCCAGCCAGGGACTAGCGGGGAACAATGAGCAGTTCTTC. Translated: CASQGLAGNNEQFF.

This clone was seen a handful of times. The rearrangement joins TRBV18 to TRBJ2-2; 10 bases agree with TRBD2. The germline V gene has CDR1 KGHSH and CDR2 LQKENI. Losses at the gene ends were 2 bases for V and 4 bases for J; bases not matched to a gene: 4. CDR3 length: 16 amino acids. CDR3 in DNA: TGTGCCAGCTCACCAACTAGCGGGACGGGCACCGGGGAGCTGTTTTTT. Translation gives CASSPTSGTGTGELFF.

This clone was counted between two and nine times. This chain joins TRBV6-1 and TRBJ1-2; D unresolved. The V gene lost 2 bases and the J gene lost 3 bases, with 10 bases spanning the gap. This CDR3 has 14 residues. Germline V gene sequence: CDR1 MNHNS, CDR2 SASEGT. The CDR3 DNA sequence: TGTGCCAGCAGTGAATTATCAGGCTACTATGGCTACACCTTC. Protein sequence: CASSELSGYYGYTF.

This clone was counted only a few times. The J gene is TRBJ2-5, the V gene TRBV30, with a possible D match to TRBD2 (5 bases). Germline V lookup: CDR1 GTSNPN, CDR2 SVGIG (reference sequence). V lost 5 bases to trimming and J lost 4 bases, with 17 bases between them. CDR3 length: 14 residues. The CDR3 bases are TGTGCCTGGGGCGGCCTGGAACGGGGAGAGACCCAGTACTTC. Amino acids: CAWGGLERGETQYF.

This clone was recorded a few times. V gene TRBV30 combines with J gene TRBJ2-3; 11 bases are shared with TRBD2. The CDR3 loop spans 14 amino acids. Trimming at V came to 3 bases and at J to 4 bases, leaving 3 bases not matched to a gene. Germline CDR1 and CDR2: GTSNPN and SVGIG (reference sequence). The CDR3 is CAWSPSGRSDTQYF. CDR3 in DNA: TGTGCCTGGAGCCCTAGCGGGAGGTCAGATACGCAGTATTTT. The complete variable domain, with remaining parts taken from reference TRBV30 and TRBJ2-3, reads SQTIHQWPATLVQPVGSPLSLECTVEGTSNPNLYWYRQAAGRGLQLLFYSVGIGQISSEVPQNLSASRPQDRQFILSSKKLLLSDSGFYLCAWSPSGRSDTQYFGPGTRLTVL.

The rearrangement links TRBV30 to TRBJ2-1; 8 positions agree with TRBD2. CDR1 is GTSNPN and CDR2 is SVGIG in the germline V gene (reference sequence). This CDR3 spans 16 amino acids. V shed 1 base, J shed 9 bases, and the junction held 14 bases outside the gene matches. CDR3 residues: CAWSASPGAGVTEQFF. The CDR3, as DNA: TGTGCCTGGAGTGCCAGCCCCGGAGCGGGAGTCACTGAGCAGTTCTTC.

This clone was counted only a few times. The chain links TRBV29-1 to TRBJ2-5; 11 bases are shared with TRBD2. The CDR3 extends over 16 amino acids. The V and J ends lost 8 bases and 1 base, in that order; junction bases with no gene match: 12. Germline CDR1 is SQVTM and CDR2 is ANQGSEA. The CDR3: CSPRASGRPGQETQYF. The DNA for the CDR3 is TGCAGCCCACGGGCTAGCGGGAGGCCCGGCCAAGAGACCCAGTACTTC.

This chain joins TRBV7-3 and TRBJ2-5; 9 bases agree with TRBD2. This CDR3 has 15 amino acids. Germline CDR1 and CDR2: SGHTA and FQGTGA. V gave up 6 bases and J gave up 0 bases; unmatched junction bases: 5. The CDR3 reads CASSPTSGYQETQYF. The CDR3 DNA reads as TGTGCCAGCAGTCCGACTAGCGGTTACCAAGAGACCCAGTACTTC.

This sequence joins TRBV5-4 and TRBJ2-2, with 7 bases matching TRBD1. The CDR3 length is 14 residues. V was pared by 6 bases and J by 6 bases, with 8 bases of the junction left unmatched. Germline CDR1 reads SGHNT; CDR2 reads YYREEE (reference sequence). DNA for the CDR3: TGTGCCAGCACCTCGGACAGGCCCCCCGGGGAGCTGTTTTTT. As protein: CASTSDRPPGELFF.